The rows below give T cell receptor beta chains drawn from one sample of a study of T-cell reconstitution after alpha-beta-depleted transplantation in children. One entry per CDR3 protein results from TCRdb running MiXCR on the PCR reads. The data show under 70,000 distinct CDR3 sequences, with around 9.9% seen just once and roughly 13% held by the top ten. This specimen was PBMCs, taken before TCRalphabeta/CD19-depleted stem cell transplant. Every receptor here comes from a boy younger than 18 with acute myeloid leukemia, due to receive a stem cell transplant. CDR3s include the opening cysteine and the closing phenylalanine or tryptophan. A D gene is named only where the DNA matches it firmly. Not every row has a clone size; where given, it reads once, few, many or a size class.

CDR3nt: TGTGCCAGCAGTTTAGGAGCTAGCGGGGTCGGGGAGACCCAGTACTTC; CDR3aa: CASSLGASGVGETQYF; d_gene: TRBD2; j_gene: TRBJ2-5; v_gene: TRBV12-3/TRBV12-4; abundance: many
CDR3nt: TGCAGTGCTCATGGGACAGCACTTACAGATACGCAGTATTTT; CDR3aa: CSAHGTALTDTQYF; d_gene: TRBD1; j_gene: TRBJ2-3; v_gene: TRBV20-1; abundance: few
CDR3nt: TGTGCCAGCAGCCTGAGGGGACTAGCGGGAGGGGATACGCAGTATTTT; CDR3aa: CASSLRGLAGGDTQYF; d_gene: TRBD2; j_gene: TRBJ2-3; v_gene: TRBV7-2; abundance: many
CDR3nt: TGCAGTGCTAGTCCCTCCGGGACTAGCGGGAGCAGTAAGCAGTTCTTC; CDR3aa: CSASPSGTSGSSKQFF; d_gene: TRBD2; j_gene: TRBJ2-1; v_gene: TRBV20-1; abundance: many
CDR3nt: TGTGCCAGCAGCTCCGAGGACGCCGTGAATCAGCCCCAGCATTTT; CDR3aa: CASSSEDAVNQPQHF; d_gene: -; j_gene: TRBJ1-5; v_gene: TRBV11-1; abundance: few
CDR3nt: TGTGCCAGCTCGAGGGGATCGAACACCGGGGAGCTGTTTTTT; CDR3aa: CASSRGSNTGELFF; d_gene: -; j_gene: TRBJ2-2; v_gene: TRBV11-3; abundance: many
CDR3nt: TGCGCCAGCACCCACGGAGGGGCTGAAGCTTTCTTT; CDR3aa: CASTHGGAEAFF; d_gene: -; j_gene: TRBJ1-1; v_gene: TRBV5-1; abundance: many
CDR3nt: TGCAGCGTAACAGGGGCTGGGGCCAACGTCCTGACTTTC; CDR3aa: CSVTGAGANVLTF; d_gene: TRBD1; j_gene: TRBJ2-6; v_gene: TRBV29-1; abundance: many
CDR3nt: TGTGCCACCAGCAGAGATCCAGCGGGAGCCATCCAAGAGACCCAGTACTTC; CDR3aa: CATSRDPAGAIQETQYF; d_gene: TRBD2; j_gene: TRBJ2-5; v_gene: TRBV15; abundance: -
CDR3nt: TGTGCCAGCAGCTTTGGGCAAAAGAACGAGCAGTACTTC; CDR3aa: CASSFGQKNEQYF; d_gene: -; j_gene: TRBJ2-7; v_gene: TRBV7-6; abundance: many
CDR3nt: TGTGCCAGCAGCCCCAGAGGTGTCGAGGGTTTCGGGGAGACCCAGTACTTC; CDR3aa: CASSPRGVEGFGETQYF; d_gene: -; j_gene: TRBJ2-5; v_gene: TRBV9; abundance: many
CDR3nt: TGTGCCAGCAGCCACCCGACAGGGGCGAAGAACACTGAAGCTTTCTTT; CDR3aa: CASSHPTGAKNTEAFF; d_gene: TRBD1; j_gene: TRBJ1-1; v_gene: TRBV27; abundance: once
CDR3nt: TGCAGCGTTCGGGACCACCGCACAGATACGCAGTATTTT; CDR3aa: CSVRDHRTDTQYF; d_gene: -; j_gene: TRBJ2-3; v_gene: TRBV29-1; abundance: many
CDR3nt: TGTGCCATCAGTGAGATGGCAGGAGGAGGCTACACCTTC; CDR3aa: CAISEMAGGGYTF; d_gene: -; j_gene: TRBJ1-2; v_gene: TRBV10-3; abundance: -
CDR3nt: TGCGCCAGCAGCTTGGCCGGGGCTGGCGATGAGCAGTTCTTC; CDR3aa: CASSLAGAGDEQFF; d_gene: -; j_gene: TRBJ2-1; v_gene: TRBV5-1; abundance: many
CDR3nt: TGTGCCAGCAGTCCTGGACTAGCGGGGGGGAGCTCCTACAATGAGCAGTTCTTC; CDR3aa: CASSPGLAGGSSYNEQFF; d_gene: TRBD2; j_gene: TRBJ2-1; v_gene: TRBV12-3/TRBV12-4; abundance: many
CDR3nt: TGCGCCAGCAGCTTGGATCCCGCGGGAAACACCATATATTTT; CDR3aa: CASSLDPAGNTIYF; d_gene: -; j_gene: TRBJ1-3; v_gene: TRBV5-1; abundance: many
CDR3nt: TGTGCCAGCAGAGAGCGGGGCTTCTATGGCTACACCTTC; CDR3aa: CASRERGFYGYTF; d_gene: -; j_gene: TRBJ1-2; v_gene: TRBV6-2/TRBV6-3; abundance: many
CDR3nt: TGTGCCAGCAGCCGGGACAGACTTCAAGAGACCCAGTACTTC; CDR3aa: CASSRDRLQETQYF; d_gene: TRBD1; j_gene: TRBJ2-5; v_gene: TRBV7-6; abundance: many
CDR3nt: TGCAGTGCTCCGAACCTCAGGACTAGCAGAAACAATGAGCAGTTCTTC; CDR3aa: CSAPNLRTSRNNEQFF; d_gene: TRBD2; j_gene: TRBJ2-1; v_gene: TRBV20-1; abundance: many
CDR3nt: TGTGCCAGCAGTGTCTCTAGGGGCCAAGAGACCCAGTACTTC; CDR3aa: CASSVSRGQETQYF; d_gene: -; j_gene: TRBJ2-5; v_gene: TRBV28; abundance: many
CDR3nt: TGTGCCAGCAGTTTAGGCCAGAATAATGAAAAACTGTTTTTT; CDR3aa: CASSLGQNNEKLFF; d_gene: -; j_gene: TRBJ1-4; v_gene: TRBV12-3/TRBV12-4; abundance: many
CDR3nt: TGTGCCAGCAGCTTATTCCCCCTTACTAGGCGGGCCTACAATGAGCAGTTCTTC; CDR3aa: CASSLFPLTRRAYNEQFF; d_gene: -; j_gene: TRBJ2-1; v_gene: TRBV7-2; abundance: -
CDR3nt: TGCGCCAGCAGCTTGACGGAAACCTATGGCTACACCTTC; CDR3aa: CASSLTETYGYTF; d_gene: -; j_gene: TRBJ1-2; v_gene: TRBV10-2; abundance: -
CDR3nt: TGTGCCAGCAGCCCCGGGACTAGCTCGCATACGCAGTATTTT; CDR3aa: CASSPGTSSHTQYF; d_gene: TRBD2; j_gene: TRBJ2-3; v_gene: TRBV9; abundance: many
CDR3nt: TGTGCCAGCAGACCAGGTGGAGGGGGCGTGGAAAAACTGTTTTTT; CDR3aa: CASRPGGGGVEKLFF; d_gene: TRBD1; j_gene: TRBJ1-4; v_gene: TRBV7-9; abundance: once
CDR3nt: TGTGCCAGCAGCGTAGGTCCCCTGGGCTCGTACCAAGAGACCCAGTACTTC; CDR3aa: CASSVGPLGSYQETQYF; d_gene: -; j_gene: TRBJ2-5; v_gene: TRBV9; abundance: many
CDR3nt: TGCGCCAGCAGCCAGCAAGGCACCTTGAATGAAAAACTGTTTTTT; CDR3aa: CASSQQGTLNEKLFF; d_gene: -; j_gene: TRBJ1-4; v_gene: TRBV4-1; abundance: -
CDR3nt: TGTGCCAGCAGTTACTCGTTGACAGGCAAAAACATTCAGTACTTC; CDR3aa: CASSYSLTGKNIQYF; d_gene: -; j_gene: TRBJ2-4; v_gene: TRBV6-5; abundance: many
CDR3nt: TGCGCCAGCAGCCAGTCCGGAGGTCCTGGCGCCACTGAAGCTTTCTTT; CDR3aa: CASSQSGGPGATEAFF; d_gene: -; j_gene: TRBJ1-1; v_gene: TRBV4-3; abundance: many
CDR3nt: TGTGCCAGCAGTGGCCTAGCGGGACACACCGGGGAGCTGTTTTTT; CDR3aa: CASSGLAGHTGELFF; d_gene: TRBD2; j_gene: TRBJ2-2; v_gene: TRBV2; abundance: many
CDR3nt: TGCGCCAGCAGCTTGATCGGGACAGGGGCTCAAGAGACCCAGTACTTC; CDR3aa: CASSLIGTGAQETQYF; d_gene: TRBD1; j_gene: TRBJ2-5; v_gene: TRBV5-1; abundance: many
CDR3nt: TGCGCCAGCAGCTTGGCCGGACCTCAGAATGAAAAACTGTTTTTT; CDR3aa: CASSLAGPQNEKLFF; d_gene: -; j_gene: TRBJ1-4; v_gene: TRBV5-1; abundance: many
CDR3nt: TGTGCCACCAGTGAACCCGGGGCTAGCGGAACCTACAATGAGCAGTTCTTC; CDR3aa: CATSEPGASGTYNEQFF; d_gene: TRBD2; j_gene: TRBJ2-1; v_gene: TRBV24-1; abundance: many
CDR3nt: TGTGCCAGCAGCTCGCCGCTCTCCCGAGGCGGACTAGCGGGAGAAAAGGGCCCAGATACGCAGTATTTT; CDR3aa: CASSSPLSRGGLAGEKGPDTQYF; d_gene: TRBD2; j_gene: TRBJ2-3; v_gene: TRBV7-1; abundance: many
CDR3nt: TGCGCCAGCAGCCAAGATCATCCGGTGTATAGCAATCAGCCCCAGCATTTT; CDR3aa: CASSQDHPVYSNQPQHF; d_gene: -; j_gene: TRBJ1-5; v_gene: TRBV4-1; abundance: many
CDR3nt: TGTGCCAGCAGTTACTCCTCCGGGACTAGCGGGAGGGAGTTGTTCTACAATGAGCAGTTCTTC; CDR3aa: CASSYSSGTSGRELFYNEQFF; d_gene: TRBD2; j_gene: TRBJ2-1; v_gene: TRBV6-2/TRBV6-3; abundance: -
CDR3nt: TGTGCCAGCAGCCCCCGGTGGGGTGAGCAGTTCTTC; CDR3aa: CASSPRWGEQFF; d_gene: -; j_gene: TRBJ2-1; v_gene: TRBV7-3; abundance: many
CDR3nt: TGTGCCAGCAGCTGGGGGAAAGGCGAAGAGACCCAGTACTTC; CDR3aa: CASSWGKGEETQYF; d_gene: -; j_gene: TRBJ2-5; v_gene: TRBV7-8; abundance: many
CDR3nt: TGTGCCAGCAGCGTAGTGGCTTCTGGGGCCGGGGAGCTGTTTTTT; CDR3aa: CASSVVASGAGELFF; d_gene: -; j_gene: TRBJ2-2; v_gene: TRBV9; abundance: many
CDR3nt: TGTGCCAGCAGCTTAGTCGGAGATACGCAGTATTTT; CDR3aa: CASSLVGDTQYF; d_gene: -; j_gene: TRBJ2-3; v_gene: TRBV11-2; abundance: once